This is a list of T cell receptor beta chains from one sample in a study of CD8+CD57+ T cells in acquired aplastic anemia. Each CDR3 protein gets one entry after TCRdb re-called the reads with MiXCR. The data show 75,000 to 100,000 distinct CDR3 sequences, with roughly two thirds seen just once and 55% to 65% held by the top ten. Input material: sorted CD4+, CD8+, or CD8+CD57+ T cells (not recorded which) from PBMCs. The source of these receptors is a human donor with aplastic anemia. Both conserved end residues are part of each CDR3. The D gene is left open where the match is weak. Size is omitted from some rows. Given values are once, few, many or a class for expanded clones.

d_call clone_size j_call v_call cdr3_aa cdr3_nt
NA NA TRBJ2-7 TRBV25-1 CASSEGLGSYEQYF TGTGCCAGCAGTGAGGGGCTAGGCTCCTACGAGCAGTACTTC
TRBD1 NA TRBJ1-2 TRBV20-1 CSARGQVAYGYTF TGCAGTGCTAGGGGACAGGTAGCCTATGGCTACACCTTC
TRBD2 NA TRBJ2-1 TRBV19 CASSILGGRASGNEQFF TGTGCCAGTAGTATTTTGGGCGGGAGGGCCTCAGGGAATGAGCAGTTCTTC
NA once TRBJ1-4 TRBV19 CASMGAANEKLFF TGTGCCAGTATGGGGGCCGCTAATGAAAAACTGTTTTTT
NA NA TRBJ1-5 TRBV13 CASSEGKGEAQPQHF TGTGCCAGCAGCGAAGGTAAGGGGGAAGCTCAGCCCCAGCATTTT
NA NA TRBJ2-3 TRBV24-1 CATSAPSGGSTDTQYF TGTGCCACCAGTGCCCCTTCGGGTGGGAGCACAGATACGCAGTATTTT
NA NA TRBJ2-5 TRBV20-1 CSARRVGETQYF TGCAGTGCTAGGCGGGTGGGGGAGACCCAGTACTTC
TRBD1 NA TRBJ2-7 TRBV10-3 CAIRGTGGINEQYF TGTGCCATCAGGGGGACAGGGGGAATCAACGAGCAGTACTTC
TRBD1 NA TRBJ1-2 TRBV20-1 CSAGTGEGALYGYTF TGCAGTGCTGGAACAGGGGAGGGGGCTCTATATGGCTACACCTTC
NA many TRBJ2-2 TRBV6-4 CASSVGNTGELFF TGTGCCAGCAGTGTGGGGAACACCGGGGAGCTGTTTTTT
TRBD1 NA TRBJ1-2 TRBV29-1 CSAPGGHLYGYTF TGCAGCGCTCCAGGGGGCCATCTCTATGGCTACACCTTC
TRBD2 NA TRBJ2-1 TRBV7-2 CASSRSGGEQFF TGTGCCAGCAGCCGGTCGGGGGGTGAGCAGTTCTTC
TRBD1 few TRBJ2-7 TRBV10-1 CASSEGTGGFYEQYF TGCGCCAGCAGTGAGGGGACAGGGGGATTCTACGAGCAGTACTTC
NA NA TRBJ2-7 TRBV9 CASSPREGRDGEQYF TGTGCCAGCAGCCCAAGAGAGGGCAGGGACGGCGAGCAGTACTTC
TRBD2 NA TRBJ2-7 TRBV19 CASSGSGSSTYEQYF TGTGCCAGTAGTGGAAGCGGGAGTTCCACCTACGAGCAGTACTTC
NA few TRBJ1-2 TRBV19 CASMTGQLYGYTF TGTGCCAGTATGACTGGACAGCTCTATGGCTACACCTTC
TRBD1 NA TRBJ2-1 TRBV2 CASSLRDSTYNEQFF TGTGCCAGCAGTTTGAGGGACAGTACTTACAATGAGCAGTTCTTC
TRBD1 NA TRBJ1-6 TRBV5-1 CASSLNRGHNSPLHF TGCGCCAGCAGCTTAAACAGGGGACATAATTCACCCCTCCACTTT
NA NA TRBJ2-3 TRBV7-6 CASSLAAITDTQYF TGTGCCAGCAGCTTAGCAGCGATTACAGATACGCAGTATTTT
NA few TRBJ2-3 TRBV20-1 CSARDRGNDLKYF TGCAGTGCTAGAGATCGCGGGAACGATCTAAAGTATTTT
NA few TRBJ2-5 TRBV19 CASSISPETQYF TGTGCCAGTAGTATAAGTCCAGAGACCCAGTACTTC
NA NA TRBJ2-3 TRBV5-1 CASSLEVGASTDTQYF TGCGCCAGCAGCTTGGAGGTAGGGGCGAGCACAGATACGCAGTATTTT
NA NA TRBJ1-4 TRBV7-8 CASSEGQEEEKLFF TGTGCCAGCAGCGAGGGGCAGGAGGAAGAAAAACTGTTTTTT
TRBD2 NA TRBJ2-3 TRBV15 CATSTGTSVTDTQYF TGTGCCACCAGCACCGGGACTAGCGTCACAGATACGCAGTATTTT
NA NA TRBJ1-1 TRBV25-1 CASSERMVGGTEAFF TGTGCCAGCAGTGAAAGGATGGTCGGGGGAACTGAAGCTTTCTTT
NA NA TRBJ1-6 TRBV15 CATSGRGRAEPLHF TGTGCCACCAGTGGTAGAGGCAGGGCCGAGCCCCTCCACTTT
NA few TRBJ1-6 TRBV15 CATSRDPGTSPLHF TGTGCCACCAGCAGAGATCCGGGTACTTCACCCCTCCACTTT
NA once TRBJ1-3 TRBV10-3 CAISDIIGGTGNTIYF TGTGCCATCAGTGATATAATCGGGGGGACTGGAAACACCATATATTTT
NA NA TRBJ1-4 TRBV2 CASSEQGPTNEKLFF TGTGCCAGCAGTGAACAGGGGCCAACTAATGAAAAACTGTTTTTT
NA NA TRBJ1-2 TRBV14 CASSQAYGGYGYTF TGTGCCAGCAGCCAAGCGTACGGTGGCTATGGCTACACCTTC
TRBD1 few TRBJ1-1 TRBV7-6 CASSRPGTGNTEAFF TGTGCCAGCAGCCGTCCCGGGACAGGGAACACTGAAGCTTTCTTT
NA NA TRBJ2-1 TRBV2 CASRLRDFNNEQFF TGTGCCAGCAGGTTACGGGACTTCAACAATGAGCAGTTCTTC
NA few TRBJ2-5 TRBV7-5 CISVSEVGANSETQYF NA
NA NA TRBJ2-1 TRBV29-1 CSVPPAGISSYNEQFF TGCAGCGTTCCCCCCGCGGGAATCTCCTCCTACAATGAGCAGTTCTTC
NA NA TRBJ2-5 TRBV2 CASSESLGTQYF TGTGCCAGCAGTGAGAGTCTTGGGACCCAGTACTTC
TRBD2 once TRBJ2-3 TRBV7-2 CASSASGPDTQYF TGTGCCAGCAGCGCTAGCGGGCCAGATACGCAGTATTTT
TRBD1 NA TRBJ1-2 TRBV20-1 CSARVGQGDGYTF TGCAGTGCTAGAGTCGGACAGGGAGATGGCTACACCTTC
TRBD1 few TRBJ2-3 TRBV24-1 CATSDFQRAGTGGPDTQYF TGTGCCACCAGTGATTTTCAGAGAGCCGGGACAGGGGGTCCAGATACGCAGTATTTT
TRBD1 NA TRBJ1-2 TRBV10-3 CAISRQGANYGYTF TGTGCCATCAGTAGACAGGGGGCTAACTATGGCTACACCTTC
NA NA TRBJ2-2 TRBV19 CASSIAATNTGELFF TGTGCCAGTAGTATAGCGGCCACGAACACCGGGGAGCTGTTTTTT